The next 26 T cell receptor beta chains were all read from a single sample in a study of T cells in Graves' hyperthyroidism and ophthalmopathy. Researchers took RNA transcripts and amplified the TCR beta CDR3 regions from them. The TCR CDR3 first-round RT-PCR relied on the HTBI primer set. Via MiXCR, TCRdb re-called the multiplex PCR reads, giving one row per CDR3 protein. The data hold about half a million distinct CDR3 sequences, with roughly 24% observed a single time. The specimen was blood. These receptors were obtained from a woman in her twenties or thirties with Graves' ophthalmopathy.

This clonotype has at least ten counts. The CDR3 sequence is CASSDWDGEAFF. The CDR3 DNA sequence: TGTGCCAGCAGCGACTGGGACGGTGAAGCTTTCTTT. The rearrangement uses TRBV9 and TRBJ1-1, with D perhaps TRBD1 (5 bases). CDR3 length: 12 amino acids. V lost 3 bases, J lost 7 bases, and 10 bases lay in between. Germline CDR1 is SGDLS and CDR2 is YYNGEE.

This clonotype was observed many times. The chain carries TRBV6-2 or TRBV6-3 and TRBJ2-7; 14 bases match TRBD2. The ends lost 0 bases at V and 0 bases at J; junction bases unmatched: 10. Germline V gene lookup returns CDR1 MNHEY and CDR2 SVGEGT. CDR3 length: 20 residues. The chain's CDR3 is CASSYSAPGLAGVSSYEQYF. The CDR3 DNA follows: TGTGCCAGCAGTTACTCTGCCCCGGGACTAGCGGGGGTCAGCTCCTACGAGCAGTACTTC.

In its sample, this clonotype was seen many times. The CDR3 DNA sequence: TGTGCCAGCAGCCAAGACGCATCTGGGGCCAACGTCCTGACTTTC. This encodes CASSQDASGANVLTF. The rearrangement links TRBV3-1 to TRBJ2-6, with D hard to call. Germline loops: CDR1 LGHDT, CDR2 YNNKEL (reference sequence). CDR3 length: 15 amino acids. V was shortened by 0 bases and J by 1 base, with 4 bases between the two germline ends. Full variable domain (rest looked up from reference TRBV3-1 and TRBJ2-6): DTAVSQTPKYLVTQMGNDKSIKCEQNLGHDTMYWYKQDSKKFLKIMFSYNNKELIINETVPNRFSPKSPDKAHLNLHINSLELGDSAVYFCASSQDASGANVLTFGAGSRLTVL.

The chain couples TRBV6-5 to TRBJ1-1, with D perhaps TRBD1 (5 bases). Trimming left V 2 bases short and J 10 bases short, with 14 bases between. Germline V gene lookup returns CDR1 MNHEY and CDR2 SVGAGI. This CDR3 contains 13 residues. The CDR3 DNA is TGTGCCAGCAGTTACGGGGCGGAAGGGCGAGCTTTCTTT. Amino acid sequence: CASSYGAEGRAFF.

This clonotype was counted many times. The chain recombines TRBV28 with TRBJ1-1, with 8 bases fitting TRBD1. The CDR3 spans 15 residues. V lost 4 bases to trimming and J lost 0 bases; unmatched junction nucleotides: 4. CDR1 MDHEN and CDR2 SYDVKM come from the germline V gene. The CDR3 DNA reads as TGTGCCAGCAGTTCCCCGGACAGGGTGAACACTGAAGCTTTCTTT. Amino acids: CASSSPDRVNTEAFF.

This clonotype was detected many times. The CDR3 sequence is CASSEAGGGQPQHF. Here the CDR3 DNA reads TGTGCCAGCAGTGAAGCGGGGGGGGGTCAGCCCCAGCATTTT. This sequence joins TRBV6-1 and TRBJ1-5, with D perhaps matching TRBD1 (5 bases). This CDR3 spans 14 amino acids. Germline values: CDR1 MNHNS, CDR2 SASEGT. Trimming took off 0 bases at V and 6 bases at J, with 9 bases between the two ends.

This clonotype was picked up many times. The CDR3 is CAWTGRGLNTEAFF. The CDR3 coding sequence is TGTGCCTGGACGGGGCGGGGGCTTAACACTGAAGCTTTCTTT. The V call is TRBV30, the J call TRBJ1-1, with D perhaps matching TRBD1 (6 bases). Trimming removed 4 bases from V and 2 bases from J, with 14 bases in between. Germline V gene lookup returns CDR1 GTSNPN and CDR2 SVGIG (reference sequence). The CDR3 loop spans 14 amino acids.

This clonotype has at least ten counts. The CDR3 bases are TGTGCCAGCAGCTTAGGAGGGGACCTCTCCTACGAGCAGTACTTC. It is translated as CASSLGGDLSYEQYF. J is TRBJ2-7 and V is TRBV7-2; either TRBD1 or TRBD2 may supply D (5 bases each). Germline CDR1 reads SGHTA; CDR2 reads FQGNSA. The CDR3 is made up of 15 amino acids. Trimming shortened V by 1 base and J by 0 bases, and 10 bases separated the two germline ends.

There are a few counts of this clonotype. A junction boundary mismatches the germline segment, possibly from a read error. The gene calls are TRBV2 and TRBJ2-1; a possible D gene is TRBD2 (6 bases). Germline-derived CDR1 and CDR2 are SNHLY and FYNNEI. The CDR3 contains 14 residues. DNA of the CDR3: TGTGCCAGCAGTGCTCGGGACTCCTACAATGAGAAGTTCTTC. Its translation is CASSARDSYNEKFF.

The chain couples TRBV3-1 to TRBJ1-1, with unresolved D. This CDR3 region has 11 residues. Deletions cut 2 bases from V and 7 bases from J, with 5 bases between. Germline loops: CDR1 LGHDT, CDR2 YNNKEL (reference sequence). The CDR3 here is CASSQLNEAFF. The CDR3 DNA reads as TGTGCCAGCAGCCAACTTAATGAAGCTTTCTTT.

This clonotype has a count of ten or more. The gene calls are TRBV6-2 or TRBV6-3 and TRBJ1-2; D ambiguous. V lost 2 bases and J lost 4, with 8 bases in between. Looked up from germline, CDR1 is MNHEY and CDR2 is SVGEGT. CDR3 length: 13 amino acids. Here the CDR3 reads CASSYGQVYGYTF. DNA for the CDR3: TGTGCCAGCAGTTACGGGCAGGTCTATGGCTACACCTTC.

The rearrangement uses TRBV28 and TRBJ1-1; D is possibly TRBD1 (5 bases). The CDR3 consists of 15 residues. Germline CDR1 and CDR2: MDHEN and SYDVKM. V was pared by 6 bases and J by 5 bases, with 19 bases between. CDR3 in amino acids: CASRAEGHPGTEAFF. CDR3 coding DNA: TGTGCCAGCAGGGCCGAGGGGCACCCAGGGACTGAAGCTTTCTTT.

As to this clonotype: A much larger clone differs by one base, so this may be a read error. In nucleotides, the CDR3 is TGCAGTGCTAGAGATCTGAGTAACTATGGCTACGCCTTC. It codes for CSARDLSNYGYAF. The V gene is TRBV20-1, the J gene TRBJ1-2; D is undetermined. Per the germline V gene, CDR1 is DFQATT and CDR2 is SNEGSKA (reference sequence). This CDR3 has 13 amino acids.

This clonotype was recorded at least ten times. The genes are TRBV6-1 and TRBJ2-5; D might be TRBD2 (7 bases). The germline V gene has CDR1 MNHNS and CDR2 SASEGT. This CDR3 is built from 13 residues. The V end lost 7 bases, the J end lost 3 bases, and 12 bases lay between the germline ends. The CDR3 protein is CASMRGREETQYF. CDR3 coding DNA: TGTGCCAGCATGCGGGGGCGCGAAGAGACCCAGTACTTC.

This chain links TRBV4-2 with TRBJ1-1, with no clear D. The CDR3 has 17 amino acids. Per germline, CDR1 LGHNA and CDR2 YNFKEQ. The germline V and J ends were trimmed by 1 base and 0 bases, with 15 bases remaining between them. The chain's CDR3 is CASSQASRRYMNTEAFF. The CDR3 DNA is TGTGCCAGCAGCCAAGCATCTCGACGGTACATGAACACTGAAGCTTTCTTT.

V and J are TRBV27 and TRBJ1-5; possibly TRBD1 for D (6 bases). V dropped 6 bases and J dropped 2 bases, with 8 bases sitting between them. Germline lookup yields CDR1 MNHEY and CDR2 SMNVEV (reference sequence). The CDR3 totals 13 residues. CDR3 DNA: TGTGCCAGCAGACAGGGTCGCAATCAGCCCCAGCATTTT. Its protein is CASRQGRNQPQHF.

This sequence joins TRBV4-2 and TRBJ2-7; maybe TRBD2 (7 bases). Germline V gives CDR1 LGHNA, CDR2 YNFKEQ. The CDR3 runs to 16 residues. The V end was cut by 0 bases, the J end by 7 bases, with 19 bases between. The CDR3 region has the DNA TGTGCCAGCAGCCAAGAAGTGGGGGCGCGGGGGTGGGAGCAGTACTTC. Amino acids: CASSQEVGARGWEQYF.

CDR3 bases: TGTGCCAGTAGGCGACAGACGAACACTGAAGCTTTCTTT. It codes for CASRRQTNTEAFF. V is TRBV19 and J is TRBJ1-1; TRBD1 might be the D (5 bases). The CDR3 is made up of 13 amino acids. Germline CDR1 is LNHDA and CDR2 is SQIVND (reference sequence). With 6 bases removed from V and 1 base from J, the gap between germline ends came to 9 bases. The complete variable domain, with remaining parts taken from reference TRBV19 and TRBJ1-1, reads DGGITQSPKYLFRKEGQNVTLSCEQNLNHDAMYWYRQDPGQGLRLIYYSQIVNDFQKGDIAEGYSVSREKKESFPLTVTSAQKNPTAFYLCASRRQTNTEAFFGQGTRLTVV.

Ten or more counts support this clonotype. J is TRBJ2-7 and V is TRBV7-9; 7 bases agree with TRBD1. Germline values: CDR1 SEHNR, CDR2 FQNEAQ (reference sequence). V shed 5 bases and J 1 base; nucleotides not matched to a gene: 8. The CDR3 covers 15 residues. CDR3 amino acids: CASSPGTVLSYEQYF. CDR3 nucleotides: TGTGCCAGCAGCCCCGGGACAGTCCTTTCCTACGAGCAGTACTTC.

The chain is built from TRBV6-2 or TRBV6-3 and TRBJ2-6; D gene uncertain. CDR3 length: 19 residues. Per the germline V gene, CDR1 is MNHEY and CDR2 is SVGEGT. V gave up 0 bases and J gave up 0 bases, with 15 bases separating them. The CDR3 region is CASSYSDWGISSGANVLTF. The CDR3, as DNA: TGTGCCAGCAGTTACTCCGACTGGGGAATCTCCTCTGGGGCCAACGTCCTGACTTTC.

A word on this clonotype: It may be a read error: a sequence one base away is much more abundant. V is TRBV12-5 and J is TRBJ2-2; D might be TRBD2 (5 bases). Germline V CDR1 and CDR2: LGHNT, FRNRAP. This CDR3 is built from 13 residues. The CDR3 sequence is CASGDTNTGELCF. CDR3 coding DNA: TGTGCTAGTGGTGACACGAACACCGGGGAGCTGTGTTTT.

The genes are TRBV30 and TRBJ1-1; D uncertain. Trimming removed 0 bases at V and 10 bases at J, with 12 bases between. Germline V gene data show CDR1 as GTSNPN and CDR2 as SVGIG (reference sequence). CDR3 size: 12 residues. The CDR3 protein is CAWSVAGFTAFF. In nucleotides, the CDR3 is TGTGCCTGGAGTGTGGCGGGATTTACAGCTTTCTTT.

This clonotype was detected many times. The chain uses TRBV6-1 and TRBJ2-7; D ambiguous. The V end was cut by 1 base, the J end by 3 bases, with 10 bases between. The CDR3 runs to 14 residues. Per germline, CDR1 MNHNS and CDR2 SASEGT. The CDR3 DNA reads as TGTGCCAGCAGTGAAGTTCACAGTCTCTACGAGCAGTACTTC. This gives the protein CASSEVHSLYEQYF.

This clonotype was recorded many times. At one end, the junction sequence differs from germline, possibly due to a read error. This chain links TRBV12-3 or TRBV12-4 with TRBJ2-4, with 8 bases lining up with TRBD1. The CDR3 length is 15 residues. In DNA form, the CDR3 reads TGTGCCAGCAGTCTTACGCAGGGGGCGATGGACATTAAGTACTTC. Its protein is CASSLTQGAMDIKYF.

The chain carries TRBV6-5 and TRBJ2-7; unclear D gene. CDR3 size: 16 residues. Deletions cut 3 bases from V and 3 bases from J, with 18 bases between. The germline gives CDR1 MNHEY, CDR2 SVGAGI. The CDR3 is CASSYTLVAASYEQYF. CDR3 bases: TGTGCCAGCAGTTATACATTGGTGGCAGCAAGCTACGAGCAGTACTTC.

CDR3 sequence: CASRLGLMNTEAFF. The CDR3 DNA is TGTGCCAGCAGACTGGGACTCATGAACACTGAAGCTTTCTTT. The chain joins TRBV28 to TRBJ1-1, with D perhaps TRBD1 (5 bases). V lost 6 bases, J lost 0 bases, and 11 bases lay in between. The CDR3 is made up of 14 amino acids. CDR1 and CDR2 from the germline V gene are MDHEN and SYDVKM.